The 16 T cell receptor beta chains listed next were all sequenced from one sample in a study of blood T cell repertoires in COVID-19. Sequenced by immunoSEQ multiplex PCR; TCRdb stores in-frame clones only, minus some. The data contain fewer than 450,000 clones, around 89% of them singletons. The sequenced sample was PBMCs or T cells enriched from blood (not recorded which). The origin of the receptors is a woman aged 18-29 years who had recovered from COVID-19.

This sequence joins TRBV4-2 and TRBJ2-3; D is unresolved. The ends were cut back, 0 bases at V and 0 bases at J, with 13 bases in the middle. The CDR3 totals 17 residues. From germline, CDR1 is LGHNA and CDR2 YNFKEQ. Here the CDR3 DNA reads TGTGCCAGCAGCCAAGATTCTGGGCAGCCGAGCACAGATACGCAGTATTTT. It codes for CASSQDSGQPSTDTQYF.

This clone was picked up one time. The chain links TRBV2 to TRBJ1-1; D is unclear. The length of the CDR3 is 12 residues. Trimming pared 6 bases from V and 6 bases from J, leaving 11 bases between. CDR1 is SNHLY, CDR2 FYNNEI, per germline. CDR3 loop: CASRSDSSEAFF. CDR3 DNA sequence: TGTGCCAGCAGGTCAGATTCATCTGAAGCTTTCTTT.

The J gene is TRBJ2-3, the V gene TRBV2, with 7 bases matching TRBD1. J was trimmed by 2 bases and V by 2 bases; bases with no gene match: 4. Germline CDR1 reads SNHLY; CDR2 reads FYNNEI. The CDR3 runs 15 residues. The CDR3 nucleotides read TGTGCCAGCAGTGAATGGGGGACAGTCACAGATACGCAGTATTTT. Translated, it gives CASSEWGTVTDTQYF.

This chain connects TRBV18 to TRBJ2-1; 9 bases match TRBD1. Germline CDR1 reads KGHSH; CDR2 reads LQKENI. The CDR3 contains 15 residues. The junction had 8 bases not matched to a gene; V was cut back by 6 bases and J by 5 bases. In nucleotides, the CDR3 is TGTGCCAGCTCGGCCGGGACAGGGACCCACAATGAGCAGTTCTTC. As protein: CASSAGTGTHNEQFF.

The gene calls are TRBV30 and TRBJ1-3, with D unclear. There are 13 residues in the CDR3. The V and J ends lost 2 bases and 1 base respectively, with 6 bases between them. CDR1 and CDR2 (germline): GTSNPN, SVGIG (reference sequence). The CDR3 nucleotides read TGTGCCTGGAGTAGGACTTCTGGAAACACCATATATTTT. Protein sequence: CAWSRTSGNTIYF.

The DNA for the CDR3 is TGTGCCAGCATCTTTGACAGGGACGGATCCTATAATTCACCCCTCCACTTT. Protein: CASIFDRDGSYNSPLHF. The V gene is TRBV2, the J gene TRBJ1-6; 7 bases are shared with TRBD1. This CDR3 region has 17 residues. Germline V gives CDR1 SNHLY, CDR2 FYNNEI. The V segment lost 7 bases and the J segment 1 base; nucleotides outside the gene matches: 10. Looking up the rest from reference TRBV2 and TRBJ1-6 gives the full variable domain: EPEVTQTPSHQVTQMGQEVILRCVPISNHLYFYWYRQILGQKVEFLVSFYNNEISEKSEIFDDQFSVERPDGSNFTLKIRSTKLEDSAMYFCASIFDRDGSYNSPLHFGNGTRLTVT.

V and J are TRBV29-1 and TRBJ2-5; 11 positions agree with TRBD1. The CDR3 runs 17 residues. Germline V gene data show CDR1 as SQVTM and CDR2 as ANQGSEA. V was pared by 7 bases and J by 2 bases, with 15 bases of the junction left unmatched. This chain's CDR3 is CSADSGTGGLLQETQYF. CDR3 nucleotides: TGCAGCGCCGATTCCGGGACAGGGGGGCTACTACAAGAGACCCAGTACTTC.

This chain connects TRBV28 to TRBJ1-2; 9 bases agree with TRBD1. With 6 bases clipped from V and 8 bases from J, the junction kept 13 bases outside the gene matches. Germline lookup yields CDR1 MDHEN and CDR2 SYDVKM. This CDR3 spans 15 amino acids. This CDR3 is CASRSGDRVVEGYTF. For the CDR3, the DNA is TGTGCCAGCAGGTCCGGGGACAGGGTGGTGGAAGGCTACACCTTC.

This clone was seen more than once but under ten times. The chain links TRBV11-2 to TRBJ2-1; the match to TRBD1 covers 10 bases. This CDR3 is built from 16 residues. J was trimmed by 9 bases and V by 5 bases; bases with no gene match: 13. The germline CDR1 and CDR2 sequences are SGHAT and FQNNGV. DNA for the CDR3: TGTGCCAGCAGCCGGACGGGGACAGGGGCTAGGGGTGAGCAGTTCTTC. Residues: CASSRTGTGARGEQFF.

The CDR3 here is CASSPGTGRSFHEQYF. The CDR3 region has the DNA TGTGCCAGTAGTCCGGGGACAGGGAGGAGTTTCCACGAGCAGTACTTC. V gene TRBV19 combines with J gene TRBJ2-7; 9 positions agree with TRBD1. V dropped 5 bases and J dropped 5; count of bases not matched to a gene: 13. Germline values: CDR1 LNHDA, CDR2 SQIVND (reference sequence). The CDR3 covers 16 residues.

The genes are TRBV5-1 and TRBJ2-3; D is unclear. CDR1 SGHRS and CDR2 YFSETQ come from the germline V gene. The length of the CDR3 is 15 residues. V lost 2 bases to trimming and J lost 0 bases, with 10 bases between them. CDR3 protein: CASSLEMTSTDTQYF. The CDR3 DNA reads TGCGCCAGCAGCTTAGAGATGACTAGCACAGATACGCAGTATTTT.

V and J are TRBV6-5 and TRBJ1-2, with 7 bases that match TRBD1. There are 15 residues in the CDR3. Germline CDR1 MNHEY, CDR2 SVGAGI. J lost 4 bases, V lost 6 bases, and 11 bases had no gene match. CDR3 sequence reads: CASRGLIRGTYGYTF. The CDR3 DNA is TGTGCCAGCAGGGGGTTAATCAGGGGGACCTATGGCTACACCTTC.

The chain has TRBV19 and TRBJ1-2, with TRBD1 as a possible D gene (6 bases). The V end lost 7 bases, the J end lost 5 bases, and 17 bases lay between the germline ends. The CDR3 has 14 residues. The germline CDR1 and CDR2 sequences are LNHDA and SQIVND (reference sequence). For the CDR3, the DNA is TGTGCCAGTACCCCCGGTAAGGGGGGGTATGGCTACACCTTC. This encodes CASTPGKGGYGYTF.

The chain links TRBV20-1 to TRBJ2-7, with 7 bases identical to TRBD1. There are 12 residues in the CDR3. CDR1 DFQATT and CDR2 SNEGSKA come from the germline V gene (reference sequence). The trim removed 3 bases at V and 4 bases at J, leaving 3 bases unmatched. CDR3 nucleotide sequence: TGCAGTGCTAGTCCACAGGGGTACGAGCAGTACTTC. This encodes CSASPQGYEQYF.

The DNA for the CDR3 is TGTGCCAGCAGCGACGGGGCGGGGGTGAACACTGAAGCTTTCTTT. This gives the protein CASSDGAGVNTEAFF. V usage is TRBV9 and J usage is TRBJ1-1; D possibly corresponds to TRBD1 (5 bases). With 3 bases removed from V and 0 bases from J, the gap between germline ends came to 12 bases. The CDR3 has 15 residues. In germline, CDR1 is SGDLS, CDR2 YYNGEE.

This clone was counted ten times or more. The chain links TRBV5-5 to TRBJ1-5, with TRBD1 as a possible D gene (6 bases). V gave up 4 bases and J gave up 0 bases, with 11 bases separating them. There are 15 residues in the CDR3. The germline gives CDR1 SGHKS, CDR2 YYEKEE (reference sequence). The CDR3 nucleotides read TGTGCCAGCAGCCTGGGACATCTTAGCAATCAGCCCCAGCATTTT. Translating gives CASSLGHLSNQPQHF. Based on the CDR3 plus reference TRBV5-5 and TRBJ1-5, the full variable domain is DAGVTQSPTHLIKTRGQQVTLRCSPISGHKSVSWYQQVLGQGPQFIFQYYEKEERGRGNFPDRFSARQFPNYSSELNVNALLLGDSALYLCASSLGHLSNQPQHFGDGTRLSIL.